A selection of T cell receptor beta chains follows, all from one sample in a study of tumor and adjacent non-tumor tissue in lung cancer. A single record per CDR3 protein comes from TCRdb applying MiXCR to the multiplex PCR reads. The repertoire holds 220,000 or so distinct CDR3 sequences, with 60% to 75% as singletons. Sequencing was carried out using lung tumor tissue. Receptor source: a man between 60 and 70 years old with non-small cell lung cancer. The CDR3 runs from the conserved cysteine through the conserved F or W. D genes are given only for firm matches. Size is stated for part of the rows, as once, few or many counts, or as a class when the clone is expanded.

D gene: TRBD1; J gene: TRBJ2-5; clone size: .; CDR3 length: 13; V gene: TRBV29-1; CDR3 DNA: TGCAGCGAACAGGGGGCCGATGGGGAGGCCCAGTACTTC; CDR3 protein: CSEQGADGEAQYF
D gene: .; J gene: TRBJ2-3; clone size: .; CDR3 length: 12; V gene: TRBV5-5; CDR3 DNA: TGTGCCAGCAGCTTGGCTGAGTATACGCAGTATTTT; CDR3 protein: CASSLAEYTQYF
D gene: TRBD1; J gene: TRBJ2-7; clone size: many; CDR3 length: 15; V gene: TRBV20-1; CDR3 DNA: TGCAGTGCTAGACCGGCCACAGGGGGTGGCTACGAGCAGTACTTC; CDR3 protein: CSARPATGGGYEQYF
D gene: TRBD1; J gene: TRBJ1-1; clone size: .; CDR3 length: 14; V gene: TRBV4-1; CDR3 DNA: TGTGCCAGCAGCCAGGACAGGGGGAACGCTGAAGCTTTCTTT; CDR3 protein: CASSQDRGNAEAFF
D gene: TRBD2; J gene: TRBJ2-1; clone size: .; CDR3 length: 18; V gene: TRBV11-3; CDR3 DNA: TGTGCCAGCAGCAAGTCTTTACCGGGGCTATCGGGAGGCCCTGAGCAGTTCTTC; CDR3 protein: CASSKSLPGLSGGPEQFF
D gene: TRBD1; J gene: TRBJ2-1; clone size: .; CDR3 length: 14; V gene: TRBV6-2/TRBV6-3; CDR3 DNA: TGTGCCAGCAGTGGACGGGACAGATACAATGAGCAGTCCTTC; CDR3 protein: CASSGRDRYNEQSF
D gene: .; J gene: TRBJ2-7; clone size: .; CDR3 length: 15; V gene: TRBV5-1; CDR3 DNA: TGCACCAGCAGCAGGGTCGGGGAGAGCTCCTACGAGCAGTACTTC; CDR3 protein: CTSSRVGESSYEQYF
D gene: .; J gene: TRBJ1-2; clone size: .; CDR3 length: 15; V gene: TRBV5-6; CDR3 DNA: TGTGCCAGCAGCGATGCGACAAGGGGCAGAATGAGCTACACCTTC; CDR3 protein: CASSDATRGRMSYTF
D gene: .; J gene: TRBJ2-2; clone size: .; CDR3 length: 16; V gene: TRBV11-1; CDR3 DNA: TGTGCCGGCAGCTTCCACGGGGCGCGAATCACCGGGGAGCTGTTTTTT; CDR3 protein: CAGSFHGARITGELFF
D gene: .; J gene: TRBJ1-1; clone size: .; CDR3 length: 14; V gene: TRBV7-9; CDR3 DNA: TGTGCCAGCAGCCAAAGTGGGACTGACAGAGAGGCTTTCTTC; CDR3 protein: CASSQSGTDREAFF
D gene: .; J gene: TRBJ2-1; clone size: once; CDR3 length: 13; V gene: TRBV11-2; CDR3 DNA: TGTGCCAACAGTTCTGCATTTTACAATGAGCAGCTATTC; CDR3 protein: CANSSAFYNEQLF
D gene: .; J gene: TRBJ2-1; clone size: .; CDR3 length: 16; V gene: TRBV11-3; CDR3 DNA: TGTGCCAGCAGCCTTGCGATCGTGCTCACTTACAATGAGCAGTTCTTC; CDR3 protein: CASSLAIVLTYNEQFF
D gene: .; J gene: TRBJ2-7; clone size: .; CDR3 length: 15; V gene: TRBV11-1; CDR3 DNA: TGTGCCAGGAGCAGGACTAACGGGACGGCAGGCGAGCAGTACTTC; CDR3 protein: CARSRTNGTAGEQYF
D gene: .; J gene: TRBJ1-2; clone size: .; CDR3 length: 13; V gene: TRBV12-3/TRBV12-4; CDR3 DNA: TGTGCCAGCAGCCTGGAATGGGTGGGAGGCTACACCTTC; CDR3 protein: CASSLEWVGGYTF
D gene: .; J gene: TRBJ2-7; clone size: once; CDR3 length: 14; V gene: TRBV12-3/TRBV12-4; CDR3 DNA: TGTGCCAGTAGCCGACTACCAACCTCCTACGAGCAGCACTTC; CDR3 protein: CASSRLPTSYEQHF
D gene: .; J gene: TRBJ2-2; clone size: once; CDR3 length: 13; V gene: TRBV11-2; CDR3 DNA: TGTGCCAGCAGCTTAAAAGCGAACGGGGAGTTGTTTTTT; CDR3 protein: CASSLKANGELFF
D gene: .; J gene: TRBJ2-7; clone size: .; CDR3 length: 13; V gene: TRBV20-1; CDR3 DNA: TGCAGTACTAGAGGTGTGACTACCCTTGAGCAGTACTTC; CDR3 protein: CSTRGVTTLEQYF
D gene: .; J gene: TRBJ2-7; clone size: .; CDR3 length: 14; V gene: TRBV12-3/TRBV12-4; CDR3 DNA: TGTGCCAGCAGTTTGGGCCAATCCTACAATGGACAGTACTTC; CDR3 protein: CASSLGQSYNGQYF
D gene: .; J gene: TRBJ1-1; clone size: few; CDR3 length: 16; V gene: TRBV7-9; CDR3 DNA: TGTACCAGCAGTTCGGGACCTAGAGGGATGAACACTGAAGCTTTCTTT; CDR3 protein: CTSSSGPRGMNTEAFF
D gene: .; J gene: TRBJ2-3; clone size: .; CDR3 length: 14; V gene: TRBV20-1; CDR3 DNA: TGCAGTGTTAGAGTGGGCGATGGCACAGATACGCAGTATTTT; CDR3 protein: CSVRVGDGTDTQYF
D gene: .; J gene: TRBJ2-7; clone size: .; CDR3 length: 15; V gene: TRBV11-2; CDR3 DNA: TGTGCCTGCAGCTTACAGGGTTGGGGCGGCGACGAGCAGTACTTC; CDR3 protein: CACSLQGWGGDEQYF
D gene: TRBD1; J gene: TRBJ2-1; clone size: many; CDR3 length: 15; V gene: TRBV20-1; CDR3 DNA: TGCAGTGCTAGAGGACAGGGGGTTTCGAACAATGAGCAGTTCTTC; CDR3 protein: CSARGQGVSNNEQFF
D gene: TRBD1; J gene: TRBJ2-5; clone size: once; CDR3 length: 16; V gene: TRBV6-5; CDR3 DNA: TGTGCCAGCAGTCCTTCGACAGGGTCCGAAGGAGGGACCCAGTACTTC; CDR3 protein: CASSPSTGSEGGTQYF
D gene: .; J gene: TRBJ2-7; clone size: many; CDR3 length: 13; V gene: TRBV6-2/TRBV6-3; CDR3 DNA: TGTGCCAGCAGTTACAGACATCTTGACGAGCAGTACTTC; CDR3 protein: CASSYRHLDEQYF
D gene: .; J gene: TRBJ2-3; clone size: .; CDR3 length: 15; V gene: TRBV4-1; CDR3 DNA: TGCGCCAACAGCCAACCGTTTGAGGGGCTGGGTACGCATTATTTT; CDR3 protein: CANSQPFEGLGTHYF
D gene: .; J gene: TRBJ2-3; clone size: .; CDR3 length: 17; V gene: TRBV7-8; CDR3 DNA: TGTGCCAGCAACTCTGATAAGTACATGAGGCACACAGATATGCAGTATTTT; CDR3 protein: CASNSDKYMRHTDMQYF
D gene: .; J gene: TRBJ2-7; clone size: .; CDR3 length: 13; V gene: TRBV29-1; CDR3 DNA: TGCAACGTTGAAGATGGCCACGGCTACGAGCAGTACTTC; CDR3 protein: CNVEDGHGYEQYF
D gene: TRBD1; J gene: TRBJ2-7; clone size: .; CDR3 length: 15; V gene: TRBV29-1; CDR3 DNA: TGCAGTGTAGCTACCGGGACAGGTGCATCCTACGAGCAGTACTTC; CDR3 protein: CSVATGTGASYEQYF
D gene: .; J gene: TRBJ2-5; clone size: .; CDR3 length: 19; V gene: TRBV5-1; CDR3 DNA: TGCGCCAGCAGCTTGAGCATGGCTAGCGGACTACAGGGAAAAGAGACCCAGTACTTC; CDR3 protein: CASSLSMASGLQGKETQYF